This TCR beta chain was found in a study of blood T cells in healthy people across ages. Sample-barcoded 5' priming and a J-beta primer mix drove a second PCR of about 6 to 12 cycles. TCRdb fed the 5' RACE reads into MiXCR, producing one record per CDR3 protein. The top ten clones hold roughly a fifth of a sample with hundreds of thousands of distinct CDR3 sequences, 20% to 25% of them seen once. Germline V gene data show CDR1 as MNHEY and CDR2 as SVGAGI. The CDR3 runs to 15 residues. The TCR comes from a man aged 70 or older in good health. The rearrangement uses TRBV6-5 and TRBJ2-5; TRBD2 agrees at 11 bases. The DNA end is a closer match to TRBJ2-1, so the J assignment may be wrong. Material for sequencing was blood. Written as DNA, the CDR3 is TGTGCCAGCAGTCCCACTAGCGGGGGACATGGTGAGCAGTTCTTC. Encoded protein: CASSPTSGGHGEQFF.